The 32 T cell receptor beta chains reported below all come from one sample, sequenced in a study of OX40 agonist ivuxolimab in advanced cancers. TCRdb's copy holds only in-frame clones and misses some; the assay was immunoSEQ multiplex PCR. The table shows over 15,000 clones, with more than 65% occurring only once. The specimen was CD4+ or CD8+ T cells sorted from blood, collected in a trial of the OX40 agonist ivuxolimab. All receptors derive from an adult with an advanced solid tumor such as melanoma, head and neck, liver or kidney cancer.

There are a few counts of this clone. The CDR3 loop reads CASSPTTALSGNTIYF. CDR3 DNA: TGTGCCAGCTCACCAACCACGGCCCTCTCTGGAAACACCATATATTTT. The V gene is TRBV18, the J gene TRBJ1-3, with D uncertain. With 2 bases removed from V and 0 bases from J, the gap between germline ends came to 11 bases. Germline loops: CDR1 KGHSH, CDR2 LQKENI. The CDR3 loop spans 16 amino acids.

The V and J genes are TRBV30 and TRBJ1-2; D unclear. The V and J ends lost 0 bases and 5 bases respectively, with 7 bases between them. Germline CDR1 GTSNPN, CDR2 SVGIG (reference sequence). The CDR3 is 12 residues long. The CDR3 is CAWSVVEYGYTF. The CDR3 nucleotides read TGTGCCTGGAGTGTAGTGGAATATGGCTACACCTTC.

The chain links TRBV27 to TRBJ1-5, with D tentatively TRBD1 (6 bases). Trimming shortened V by 3 bases and J by 3 bases, and 12 bases separated the two germline ends. The CDR3 consists of 15 residues. Germline V gene lookup returns CDR1 MNHEY and CDR2 SMNVEV (reference sequence). CDR3 region: CASSFPDSYNQPQHF. The CDR3, as DNA: TGTGCCAGCAGTTTTCCGGACAGCTACAATCAGCCCCAGCATTTT.

This clone is a singleton in its sample. The genes are TRBV5-8 and TRBJ2-1, with TRBD2 as a possible D gene (6 bases). There are 14 residues in the CDR3. V was shortened by 4 bases and J by 1 base, with 9 bases between the two germline ends. Germline V gene sequence: CDR1 SGHTS, CDR2 YDEGEE. The chain's CDR3 is CASSRGVSYNEQFF. In nucleotides, the CDR3 is TGTGCCAGCAGCCGCGGGGTGTCCTACAATGAGCAGTTCTTC. The full variable domain, completed using reference TRBV5-8 and TRBJ2-1, is EAGVTQSPTHLIKTRGQQATLRCSPISGHTSVYWYQQALGLGLQFLLWYDEGEERNRGNFPPRFSGRQFPNYSSELNVNALELEDSALYLCASSRGVSYNEQFFGPGTRLTVL.

J is TRBJ2-1 and V is TRBV7-3; D unclear. CDR1 SGHTA and CDR2 FQGTGA come from the germline V gene. The CDR3 length is 11 residues. V was pared by 4 bases and J by 7 bases, with 5 bases between. Here the CDR3 reads CASSSQNEQFF. CDR3 coding DNA: TGTGCCAGCAGCTCCCAGAATGAGCAGTTCTTC. Drawing the rest from reference TRBV7-3 and TRBJ2-1, the complete variable domain is GAGVSQTPSNKVTEKGKYVELRCDPISGHTALYWYRQSLGQGPEFLIYFQGTGAADDSGLPNDRFFAVRPEGSVSTLKIQRTERGDSAVYLCASSSQNEQFFGPGTRLTVL.

The chain couples TRBV29-1 to TRBJ2-5, with 12 nucleotides matching TRBD2. The CDR3 has 16 amino acids. Germline V gives CDR1 SQVTM, CDR2 ANQGSEA. Trimming took 2 bases from V and 4 from J; bases not matched to a gene: 8. CDR3 sequence (DNA): TGCAGCGTTGAATGGCTAGCGGGAGGGCTGGGAGAGACCCAGTACTTC. Amino acid sequence: CSVEWLAGGLGETQYF.

V is TRBV28 and J is TRBJ1-5; 10 bases align to TRBD1. Germline loops: CDR1 MDHEN, CDR2 SYDVKM. The CDR3 is 15 amino acids. The V segment lost 3 bases and the J segment 5 bases; nucleotides outside the gene matches: 4. This chain's CDR3 is CASSLGQGNYQPQHF. The CDR3 nucleotides read TGTGCCAGCAGTTTGGGACAGGGGAACTATCAGCCCCAGCATTTT.

This chain's CDR3 is CASSLAGGQDLYF. CDR3 sequence (DNA): TGTGCCAGCAGCTTGGCGGGAGGACAGGACCTTTACTTC. The gene calls are TRBV5-6 and TRBJ2-7; D tentatively reads TRBD1 or TRBD2 (7 bases each). Looked up from germline, CDR1 is SGHDT and CDR2 is YYEEEE. The CDR3 is made up of 13 amino acids. V lost 0 bases and J lost 13, with 17 bases in between. The complete variable domain, with remaining parts taken from reference TRBV5-6 and TRBJ2-7, reads DAGVTQSPTHLIKTRGQQVTLRCSPKSGHDTVSWYQQALGQGPQFIFQYYEEEERQRGNFPDRFSGHQFPNYSSELNVNALLLGDSALYLCASSLAGGQDLYFGPGTRLTVT.

The chain uses TRBV5-1 and TRBJ2-5; D uncertain. This CDR3 comprises 14 residues. V lost 2 bases to trimming and J lost 5 bases, with 13 bases between them. CDR1 is SGHRS, CDR2 YFSETQ, per germline. The CDR3 bases are TGCGCCAGCAGCTTTTTGGGCAGTACGGAGACCCAGTACTTC. Protein: CASSFLGSTETQYF.

The CDR3 nucleotides read TGTGCCTGGAGCTTGACAGGGACTGCAACTAATGAAAAACTGTTTTTT. It specifies CAWSLTGTATNEKLFF. The chain combines TRBV30 with TRBJ1-4, with 7 bases identical to TRBD1. The CDR3 is made up of 16 amino acids. The J segment lost 0 bases and the V segment lost 3 bases, leaving 7 bases of the junction unmatched. Germline assignment: CDR1 GTSNPN and CDR2 SVGIG (reference sequence).

This sequence joins TRBV11-1 and TRBJ2-1; the match to TRBD2 covers 9 bases. From germline, CDR1 is SGHAT and CDR2 FQDESV (reference sequence). V gave up 1 base and J gave up 3 bases; unmatched junction bases: 4. The CDR3 is 16 amino acids. The CDR3 bases are TGTGCCAGCAGCTTAGTGTCTAGCGGGGTCTACAATGAGCAGTTCTTC. This encodes CASSLVSSGVYNEQFF.

V usage is TRBV27 and J usage is TRBJ1-5; no reliable D call. The CDR3 covers 15 residues. The V end lost 7 bases, the J end lost 0 bases, and 13 bases lay between the germline ends. The V gene's germline CDR1 is MNHEY and CDR2 SMNVEV (reference sequence). The DNA of the CDR3 is TGTGCCAGCAAGGTTAGGGTCTATAGCAATCAGCCCCAGCATTTT. This codes for CASKVRVYSNQPQHF.

The CDR3 bases are TGTGCCAGCAGCTCTCAAAGGGGAAATGAGCAGTTCTTC. Protein: CASSSQRGNEQFF. The chain uses TRBV5-5 and TRBJ2-1, with D tentatively TRBD1 (5 bases). The CDR3 totals 13 residues. The V end lost 3 bases, the J end lost 7 bases, and 11 bases lay between the germline ends. Germline V gene sequence: CDR1 SGHKS, CDR2 YYEKEE (reference sequence).

The sample holds one count of this clone. The chain joins TRBV18 to TRBJ2-7, with 8 bases aligning to TRBD1. The CDR3 spans 16 residues. Germline values: CDR1 KGHSH, CDR2 LQKENI. V was pared by 3 bases and J by 2 bases, with 9 bases of the junction left unmatched. This chain's CDR3 is CASSPTGAKRTYEQYF. CDR3 nucleotide sequence: TGTGCCAGCTCACCGACAGGGGCCAAGCGGACCTACGAGCAGTACTTC.

The chain has TRBV7-3 and TRBJ2-7; the D gene is possibly TRBD2 (6 bases). V was cut by 5 bases and J by 3 bases, with 14 bases left in between. The CDR3 is 14 residues long. Germline V lookup: CDR1 SGHTA, CDR2 FQGTGA. The CDR3 nucleotides are TGTGCCAGCAGCCTAATGGGCGGGAACTACGAGCAGTACTTC. It is translated as CASSLMGGNYEQYF.

The chain combines TRBV5-6 with TRBJ2-1; a weak D match, TRBD2 (6 bases). The V gene lost 2 bases and the J gene lost 7 bases, with 10 bases spanning the gap. CDR1 and CDR2 (germline): SGHDT, YYEEEE. CDR3 size: 13 residues. CDR3 DNA: TGTGCCAGCAGCTTCACGGGAGTAAATGAGCAGTTCTTC. Protein product: CASSFTGVNEQFF. Filled out from reference TRBV5-6 and TRBJ2-1, the complete variable domain reads DAGVTQSPTHLIKTRGQQVTLRCSPKSGHDTVSWYQQALGQGPQFIFQYYEEEERQRGNFPDRFSGHQFPNYSSELNVNALLLGDSALYLCASSFTGVNEQFFGPGTRLTVL.

The genes are TRBV2 and TRBJ1-2; D not certain. This CDR3 is 13 amino acids long. Trimming took 0 bases from V and 6 from J, leaving 8 bases between them. Germline CDR1 is SNHLY and CDR2 is FYNNEI. The DNA of the CDR3 is TGTGCCAGCAGTGAAGCAGGGTATGATGGCTACACCTTC. This translates into CASSEAGYDGYTF.

In nucleotides, the CDR3 is TGTGCCAGCAGCTTAAATGGCGGTCGCGGCACTGAAGCTTTCTTT. Amino acid sequence: CASSLNGGRGTEAFF. The V gene is TRBV7-3, the J gene TRBJ1-1; D ambiguous. This CDR3 comprises 15 residues. CDR1 SGHTA and CDR2 FQGTGA come from the germline V gene. V lost 1 base, J lost 4 bases, and 13 bases lay in between.

This clone turned up a few times. The genes are TRBV2 and TRBJ1-2; D remains unclear. Trimming removed 1 base at V and 5 bases at J, with 11 bases between. In germline, CDR1 is SNHLY, CDR2 FYNNEI. This CDR3 has 14 residues. The CDR3 nucleotides are TGTGCCAGCAGTGAAGGGGGAACTGGGTATGGCTACACCTTC. Amino acid sequence: CASSEGGTGYGYTF. Full variable domain (outside the CDR3, taken from reference TRBV2 and TRBJ1-2): EPEVTQTPSHQVTQMGQEVILRCVPISNHLYFYWYRQILGQKVEFLVSFYNNEISEKSEIFDDQFSVERPDGSNFTLKIRSTKLEDSAMYFCASSEGGTGYGYTFGSGTRLTVV.

The chain has TRBV5-1 and TRBJ1-4; D is possibly TRBD1 (5 bases). CDR3 size: 15 residues. The germline gives CDR1 SGHRS, CDR2 YFSETQ. Trimming cost V 0 bases and J 7 bases, with 13 bases left between them. In DNA form, the CDR3 reads TGCGCCAGCAGCTTGGGGCAGGGAGGGGTTGAAAAACTGTTTTTT. Protein sequence: CASSLGQGGVEKLFF.

This clone was picked up one time. The chain joins TRBV5-1 to TRBJ1-4; D is ambiguous. Trimming cost V 0 bases and J 0 bases, with 12 bases left between them. The CDR3 sequence is 17 residues long. Germline CDR1 is SGHRS and CDR2 is YFSETQ. This CDR3 is CASSLGGGPATNEKLFF. The CDR3 coding sequence is TGCGCCAGCAGCTTGGGAGGAGGCCCAGCAACTAATGAAAAACTGTTTTTT.

V is TRBV2 and J is TRBJ2-7; D assignment may be TRBD1 or TRBD2 (5 bases each). V was trimmed by 4 bases and J by 7 bases, leaving 17 bases between them. Germline assignment: CDR1 SNHLY and CDR2 FYNNEI. This CDR3 is built from 14 residues. This CDR3 is CASSVGVIRGEQYF. The CDR3 nucleotides read TGTGCCAGCAGTGTGGGGGTAATAAGGGGTGAGCAGTACTTC.

This chain uses TRBV2 with TRBJ2-7; D unresolved. This CDR3 is 15 amino acids long. CDR1 is SNHLY, CDR2 FYNNEI, per germline. The germline V and J ends were trimmed by 7 bases and 2 bases, with 18 bases remaining between them. The CDR3: CASTPWAELTYEQYF. The CDR3 DNA follows: TGTGCCAGCACCCCATGGGCAGAGCTTACCTACGAGCAGTACTTC.

This clone was detected once. The chain carries TRBV2 and TRBJ2-1; 11 bases agree with TRBD2. Trimming cost V 7 bases and J 8 bases; bases outside gene matches: 10. Germline V gene sequence: CDR1 SNHLY, CDR2 FYNNEI. The CDR3 covers 15 residues. In DNA, the CDR3 is TGTGCCAGCAAGACTTCTAGCGGGGGGAGCGATGAGCAGTTCTTC. It specifies CASKTSSGGSDEQFF.

The table lists this clone with a few counts. The CDR3 loop reads CASSPRQAGELFF. The CDR3 DNA reads TGTGCCAGCAGCCCCCGACAGGCGGGGGAGCTGTTTTTT. The chain combines TRBV7-9 with TRBJ2-2; possibly TRBD1 for D (6 bases). V shed 5 bases and J shed 8 bases, with 12 bases lying between them. Germline CDR1 is SEHNR and CDR2 is FQNEAQ (reference sequence). The CDR3 sequence is 13 residues long.

V usage is TRBV11-2 and J usage is TRBJ2-1; D gene uncertain. The germline gives CDR1 SGHAT, CDR2 FQNNGV. This CDR3 is built from 13 residues. Trimming pared 0 bases from V and 9 bases from J, leaving 9 bases between. CDR3: CASSLDPVLEQFF. The CDR3 DNA reads as TGTGCCAGCAGCTTAGATCCGGTGCTTGAGCAGTTCTTC. Using reference TRBV11-2 and TRBJ2-1 for the parts outside the CDR3, the full variable domain is EAGVAQSPRYKIIEKRQSVAFWCNPISGHATLYWYQQILGQGPKLLIQFQNNGVVDDSQLPKDRFSAERLKGVDSTLKIQPAKLEDSAVYLCASSLDPVLEQFFGPGTRLTVL.

The rearrangement joins TRBV5-1 to TRBJ2-5; D possibly corresponds to TRBD2 (5 bases). Germline CDR1 is SGHRS and CDR2 is YFSETQ. The V end was cut by 6 bases, the J end by 4 bases, with 16 bases between. CDR3 length equals 14 residues. The DNA of the CDR3 is TGCGCCAGCAAAACGGGCGGGCCAGTAGAGACCCAGTACTTC. It codes for CASKTGGPVETQYF. The entire variable domain, with the rest obtained from reference TRBV5-1 and TRBJ2-5, is as follows: KAGVTQTPRYLIKTRGQQVTLSCSPISGHRSVSWYQQTPGQGLQFLFEYFSETQRNKGNFPGRFSGRQFSNSRSEMNVSTLELGDSALYLCASKTGGPVETQYFGPGTRLLVL.

This chain links TRBV4-1 with TRBJ2-1, with TRBD2 matching over 7 bases. The V gene's germline CDR1 is MGHRA and CDR2 YSYEKL. V shed 3 bases, J shed 9 bases, and the junction held 2 bases outside the gene matches. This CDR3 has 12 residues. CDR3 sequence (DNA): TGCGCCAGCAGCCAGAGCGGGATTGAGCAGTTCTTC. It yields the protein CASSQSGIEQFF.

This clone was seen once. The chain joins TRBV18 to TRBJ2-7, with D hard to call. Per the germline V gene, CDR1 is KGHSH and CDR2 is LQKENI. CDR3 length: 14 amino acids. V lost 6 bases and J 6 bases, leaving 18 bases between the germline ends. CDR3 nucleotides: TGTGCCAGCTCCTTGGGCCCCATCCTAGGCGAGCAGTACTTC. Encoded protein: CASSLGPILGEQYF.

The chain joins TRBV29-1 to TRBJ2-6, with a possible D match to TRBD1 (5 bases). The CDR3 length is 15 residues. The V end was cut by 7 bases, the J end by 0 bases, with 13 bases between. CDR1 and CDR2 (germline): SQVTM, ANQGSEA. CDR3 sequence: CSAYTGSSGANVLTF. The CDR3, as DNA: TGCAGCGCCTATACAGGCTCCTCTGGGGCCAACGTCCTGACTTTC.

The chain recombines TRBV6-4 with TRBJ2-1; weak D call: TRBD2 (6 bases). CDR3 length equals 13 residues. Trimming shortened V by 2 bases and J by 10 bases, and 12 bases separated the two germline ends. The germline V gene has CDR1 MRHNA and CDR2 SNTAGT. The CDR3 region is CASSDAGGGEQFF. CDR3 in DNA: TGTGCCAGCAGTGACGCCGGGGGTGGGGAGCAGTTCTTC.

The J gene is TRBJ2-3, the V gene TRBV2; 8 nucleotides agree with TRBD1. Germline V gives CDR1 SNHLY, CDR2 FYNNEI. This CDR3 is 13 amino acids long. V dropped 6 bases and J dropped 1; count of bases not matched to a gene: 0. CDR3 bases: TGTGCCAGCAGGACAGGGGGCACAGATACGCAGTATTTT. Its protein is CASRTGGTDTQYF.